Reported below is one TCR beta chain. Its antigen remains unknown. The data were taken from a study of shared clonotypes between healthy human individuals. General study findings and limits: Generally, naive subsets (rather than memory subsets) showed larger estimated richness.

It was CD45RO-negative cells, positively selected for CCR7, that made up naive CD8 cells, with terminally differentiated effector memory CD45RA+ cells excluded. Each sample came from a Caucasian adult donor living in Nashville, Tennessee. Per the study methods: From ImmunoSEQ came sequences covering only the junction and carrying no quality scores, so filtering differed. Assay: immunoSEQ multiplex PCR; the TCRdb copy retains only in-frame clones and omits some. The V and J calls and clone size were taken over from that table, and D and trimming were inferred from the DNA. This table holds about 1,800,000 clones, just under 95% found once. The sample was naive CD8+ T cells sorted from blood. The TCR sequence derives from a man aged 18 to 35 in good health.

CDR3 nucleotides: TGTGCCAGCAGTTTATGGTCAGGGATATACTACGAGCAGTACTTC. This gives the protein CASSLWSGIYYEQYF. The rearrangement links TRBV28 to TRBJ2-7; a weak D match, TRBD1 (5 bases). Germline CDR1 and CDR2: MDHEN and SYDVKM. V dropped 0 bases and J dropped 3 bases, with 12 bases sitting between them. CDR3 length: 15 amino acids.